The following is a T cell receptor (beta chain) sequence with its context. The data originate from a study of memory CD4+ T cells and cytomegalovirus serostatus. Sequenced by immunoSEQ multiplex PCR; TCRdb stores in-frame clones only, minus some. This sample has roughly 48,000 clones; around four fifths occur once, and the top ten carry roughly 2%. The CDR3 length is 15 residues. The V end was cut by 2 bases, the J end by 3 bases, with 12 bases between. Germline V gene data show CDR1 as SGHDT and CDR2 as YYEEEE. Single viable CD3+CD4+CD8-CD45RO+ cells were sorted as the memory CD4+ T cells. V and J are TRBV5-6 and TRBJ1-5; D ambiguous. The origin of this receptor is an adult in good health and CMV-seropositive. Sequenced input: memory CD4+ T cells from blood. CDR3 residues: CASSLGSGYNQPQHF. CDR3 nucleotide sequence: TGTGCCAGCAGCTTAGGGTCAGGTTACAATCAGCCCCAGCATTTT.